In this sample, the clone carrying this T cell receptor (beta chain) turned up a few times. The CDR3 is 16 amino acids. Germline CDR1 and CDR2: SGHTA and FQGNSA. V shed 4 bases, J shed 4 bases, and the junction held 2 bases outside the gene matches. The source of the sample is a study of response to subunit inactivated influenza vaccine. One entry per CDR3 protein, called by TCRdb with MiXCR from the RT-PCR reads. The repertoire consists of about 570,000 distinct CDR3 sequences, with approximately 10% occurring once and the leading ten covering 11%. This sample also appeared in a second study, on T cells expressing NK-cell markers. That paper states: 5'RACE template switching built TCR beta cDNA with unique molecular identifiers. Seven sequenced donors out of eight were HCMV-seropositive, one seronegative. Sorting was restricted to alpha-beta TCR T cells by an anti-gamma-delta TCR antibody in several experiments. These clonotypes additionally ranked first within the CD3+CD56-NKG2C+ fraction of a few donors.

This chain joins TRBV7-2 and TRBJ2-4, with TRBD2 identical over 15 bases. The TCR sequence derives from a man aged 45-60 years who received an inactivated influenza vaccine. The sequences come from PBMCs from blood, collected on the day of vaccination. The DNA of the CDR3 is TGTGCCAGCAGCTACGGGACTAGCGGGAGGAAAAACATTCAGTACTTC. Its translation is CASSYGTSGRKNIQYF.